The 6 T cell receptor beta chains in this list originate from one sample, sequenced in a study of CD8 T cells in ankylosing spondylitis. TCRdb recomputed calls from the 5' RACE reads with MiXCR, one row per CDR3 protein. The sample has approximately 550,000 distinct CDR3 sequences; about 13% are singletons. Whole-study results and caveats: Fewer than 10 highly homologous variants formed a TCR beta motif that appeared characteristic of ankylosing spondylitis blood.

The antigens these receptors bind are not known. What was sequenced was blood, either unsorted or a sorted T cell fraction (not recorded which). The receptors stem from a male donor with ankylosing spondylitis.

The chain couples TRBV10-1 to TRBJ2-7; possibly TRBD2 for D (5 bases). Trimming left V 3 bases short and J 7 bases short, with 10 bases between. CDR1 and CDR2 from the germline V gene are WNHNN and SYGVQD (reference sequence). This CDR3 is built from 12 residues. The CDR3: CASSDHLAEQYF. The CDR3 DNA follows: TGCGCCAGCAGTGATCATCTAGCAGAGCAGTACTTC.

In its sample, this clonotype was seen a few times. CDR3 loop: CASSKEAREGPETQYF. The DNA of the CDR3 is TGTGCCAGCAGCAAAGAGGCGCGGGAGGGCCCAGAGACCCAGTACTTC. V is TRBV21-1 and J is TRBJ2-5; the table's D call, TRBD2, was not checked against the DNA. TRBV21-1 corresponds to a pseudogene. The CDR3 runs to 16 residues.

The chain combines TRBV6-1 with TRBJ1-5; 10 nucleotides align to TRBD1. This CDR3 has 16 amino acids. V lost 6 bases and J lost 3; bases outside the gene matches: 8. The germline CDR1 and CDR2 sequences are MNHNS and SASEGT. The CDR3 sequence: CASSPGTGANNQPQHF. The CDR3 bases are TGTGCCAGCAGCCCCGGGACAGGGGCGAACAATCAGCCCCAGCATTTT.

The DNA of the CDR3 is TGTGCCAGCAGCACGGGTGGCGGCACAGATACGCAGTATTTT. It is translated as CASSTGGGTDTQYF. The genes are TRBV9 and TRBJ2-3; D gene uncertain. V was trimmed by 4 bases and J by 1 base, leaving 10 bases between them. The CDR3 loop spans 14 amino acids. Per germline, CDR1 SGDLS and CDR2 YYNGEE.

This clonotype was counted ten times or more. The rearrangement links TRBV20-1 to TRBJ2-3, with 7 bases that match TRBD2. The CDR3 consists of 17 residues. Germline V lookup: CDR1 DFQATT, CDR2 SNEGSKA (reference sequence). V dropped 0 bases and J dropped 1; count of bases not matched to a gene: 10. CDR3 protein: CSARDRTGGPGTDTQYF. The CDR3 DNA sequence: TGCAGTGCTAGAGATCGGACGGGAGGTCCTGGCACAGATACGCAGTATTTT.

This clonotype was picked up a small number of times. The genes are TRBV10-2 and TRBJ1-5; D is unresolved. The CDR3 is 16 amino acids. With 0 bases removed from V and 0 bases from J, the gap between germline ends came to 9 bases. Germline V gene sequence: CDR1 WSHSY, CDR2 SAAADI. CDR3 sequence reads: CASSESKAISNQPQHF. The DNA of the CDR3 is TGCGCCAGCAGTGAGTCGAAGGCGATTAGCAATCAGCCCCAGCATTTT.